These 13 T cell receptor beta chains share one sample of origin, sequenced in a study of blood T cell repertoires in COVID-19. Assay used: immunoSEQ multiplex PCR; TCRdb lists only in-frame clones, some missing. The table records hundreds of thousands of clones, 88% of them present only once. Source material: peripheral blood. Receptors were obtained from a woman aged 30 to 39 with COVID-19, enrolled during active disease.

This clone was observed once. The J gene is TRBJ1-1, the V gene TRBV15; D is unclear. V was clipped by 3 bases and J by 5 bases, with 16 bases between them. Germline V gives CDR1 LNHNV, CDR2 YYDKDF (reference sequence). CDR3 length equals 15 residues. CDR3 DNA: TGTGCCACCAGCAGCAATCCAGGATTAGAAACTGAAGCTTTCTTT. Translated, it gives CATSSNPGLETEAFF.

This chain uses TRBV15 with TRBJ1-1, with D possibly matching TRBD1 (5 bases). Trimming took 0 bases from V and 6 from J, leaving 5 bases between them. Germline V gives CDR1 LNHNV, CDR2 YYDKDF (reference sequence). CDR3 length: 12 amino acids. CDR3 sequence reads: CATSREGPEAFF. For the CDR3, the DNA is TGTGCCACCAGCAGAGAGGGGCCTGAAGCTTTCTTT.

This chain uses TRBV18 with TRBJ1-4; D ambiguous. The CDR3 spans 15 residues. Trimming left V 2 bases short and J 4 bases short, with 11 bases between. Germline assignment: CDR1 KGHSH and CDR2 LQKENI. The CDR3 sequence is CASSPGERLNEKLFF. CDR3 coding DNA: TGTGCCAGCTCACCAGGGGAGCGCCTTAATGAAAAACTGTTTTTT.

A few counts support this clone. The gene calls are TRBV21-1 and TRBJ2-3; the D call TRBD2 from the table was never checked on the DNA. TRBV21-1 is assigned pseudogene status. CDR3 length equals 15 residues. This CDR3 is CASSKVGRGGDTQYF. CDR3 bases: TGTGCCAGCAGCAAAGTAGGGCGCGGGGGCGATACGCAGTATTTT.

The rearrangement joins TRBV4-3 to TRBJ2-1; 10 nucleotides align to TRBD2. With 0 bases clipped from V and 12 bases from J, the junction kept 11 bases outside the gene matches. The CDR3 has 16 residues. Germline V gene data show CDR1 as LGHNA and CDR2 as YSLEER. The CDR3 protein is CASSQDHGTSVGAQFF. CDR3 nucleotides: TGCGCCAGCAGCCAAGACCACGGGACTAGCGTAGGGGCGCAGTTCTTC.

The J gene is TRBJ1-6, the V gene TRBV11-2; 10 bases line up with TRBD1. The CDR3 has 19 amino acids. Per the germline V gene, CDR1 is SGHAT and CDR2 is FQNNGV. Trimming at V came to 8 bases and at J to 0 bases, leaving 13 bases not matched to a gene. The CDR3 is CASRRIGQGVGSYNSPLHF. In nucleotides, the CDR3 is TGTGCCAGCCGCCGGATCGGACAGGGGGTCGGCTCCTATAATTCACCCCTCCACTTT.

The chain employs TRBV2 and TRBJ1-5; D remains unclear. Germline loops: CDR1 SNHLY, CDR2 FYNNEI. CDR3 size: 15 residues. Trimming left V 5 bases short and J 2 bases short, with 13 bases between. DNA for the CDR3: TGTGCCAGCAGTTCATGGTCAGTTGGCAATCAGCCCCAGCATTTT. This translates into CASSSWSVGNQPQHF. The entire variable domain, with the rest obtained from reference TRBV2 and TRBJ1-5, is as follows: EPEVTQTPSHQVTQMGQEVILRCVPISNHLYFYWYRQILGQKVEFLVSFYNNEISEKSEIFDDQFSVERPDGSNFTLKIRSTKLEDSAMYFCASSSWSVGNQPQHFGDGTRLSIL.

The chain joins TRBV19 to TRBJ2-2; the match to TRBD1 covers 9 bases. CDR1 is LNHDA, CDR2 SQIVND, per germline (reference sequence). CDR3 length: 16 amino acids. Trimming cost V 4 bases and J 5 bases; bases outside gene matches: 8. CDR3 protein: CASSRGQGLRTGELFF. CDR3 sequence (DNA): TGTGCCAGTAGTAGGGGACAGGGATTGAGGACCGGGGAGCTGTTTTTT.

This clone was counted a few times. J is TRBJ2-5 and V is TRBV28, with 14 bases identical to TRBD2. Germline assignment: CDR1 MDHEN and CDR2 SYDVKM. V shed 5 bases, J shed 4 bases, and the junction held 3 bases outside the gene matches. The CDR3 consists of 15 residues. CDR3 in amino acids: CASSPGLAGVETQYF. CDR3 bases: TGTGCCAGCAGTCCGGGACTAGCGGGAGTAGAGACCCAGTACTTC.

The sample holds one count of this clone. CDR3 DNA sequence: TGTGCCAGCAGAATTAGCGGGGGACCATACAATGAGCAGTTCTTC. Translating gives CASRISGGPYNEQFF. This chain connects TRBV5-4 to TRBJ2-1, with 9 bases lining up with TRBD2. Germline V lookup: CDR1 SGHNT, CDR2 YYREEE (reference sequence). V gave up 5 bases and J gave up 4 bases; unmatched junction bases: 7. The CDR3 extends over 15 amino acids.

Only one count was recorded for this clone. The V gene is TRBV19, the J gene TRBJ2-3, with a weak D call TRBD2 (6 bases). Germline V lookup: CDR1 LNHDA, CDR2 SQIVND (reference sequence). V was clipped by 8 bases and J by 5 bases, with 8 bases between them. The CDR3 is made up of 11 amino acids. The CDR3 DNA sequence: TGTGCCAGTTGGGGAGGAGATACGCAGTATTTT. This codes for CASWGGDTQYF.

The chain carries TRBV11-3 and TRBJ1-1, with TRBD1 as a possible D gene (6 bases). This CDR3 comprises 15 residues. From germline, CDR1 is SGHNT and CDR2 YENEEA. The V and J ends lost 0 bases and 6 bases respectively, with 14 bases between them. CDR3 loop: CASSLDGGQKAEAFF. The CDR3, as DNA: TGTGCCAGCAGCTTAGATGGAGGACAGAAGGCTGAAGCTTTCTTT.

This clone was observed once. The gene calls are TRBV27 and TRBJ2-1; 9 bases are a match to TRBD2. The CDR3 has 15 residues. The germline gives CDR1 MNHEY, CDR2 SMNVEV (reference sequence). With 2 bases clipped from V and 5 bases from J, the junction kept 4 bases outside the gene matches. The CDR3 sequence: CASSLGAGGNNEQFF. In nucleotides, the CDR3 is TGTGCCAGCAGTTTAGGGGCGGGAGGGAACAATGAGCAGTTCTTC.